The clone carrying this T cell receptor beta chain was observed at least ten times. Its antigen is still unknown. Per sample, at least 6 micrograms of total RNA were extracted. The record originates from a study of blood T cells in healthy people across ages. Overall study findings and caveats: Donor CMV status, an unknown factor, possibly confounded changes in expanded clonotypes.

For the second PCR, which ran for roughly 6 to 11 cycles, a sample-barcoded 5' primer and a J-beta primer mix were used. Using its own MiXCR run on the 5' RACE reads, TCRdb lists one record per CDR3 protein. The table includes 600,000 or so distinct CDR3 sequences, roughly 48% detected once. The CDR3 is made up of 12 amino acids. Germline CDR1 is SGHTA and CDR2 is FQGNSA. Trimming cost V 3 bases and J 9 bases, with 9 bases left between them. This chain joins TRBV7-2 and TRBJ2-1; D is uncertain. The sequence was collected from an elderly man in good health. What was sequenced was blood. CDR3 sequence: CASSFGLSEQFF. The CDR3 region has the DNA TGTGCCAGCAGCTTCGGTCTGAGTGAGCAGTTCTTC.